The 9 T cell receptor beta chains presented below share a single source sample, sequenced in a study of CD8+ T cells in alopecia areata. Sequencing templates came from extracted RNA that was reverse transcribed into cDNA. Data came from immunoSEQ multiplex PCR; TCRdb stores just in-frame clones and leaves some out. The sample includes over 50,000 clones, around 49% seen only once; the top ten take 15% to 20%. The sample consisted of CD8+ T cells sorted from blood, taken at week 0. The receptors here all came from a human donor with alopecia areata.

The chain employs TRBV29-1 and TRBJ2-1; D not certain. CDR3 size: 11 residues. In germline, CDR1 is SQVTM, CDR2 ANQGSEA. V gave up 8 bases and J gave up 6 bases, with 11 bases separating them. The CDR3 DNA follows: TGCAGCTCCGCGCTAGGCAATGAGCAGTTCTTC. As protein: CSSALGNEQFF.

This clone has only a few counts. The rearrangement uses TRBV28 and TRBJ2-5; 9 positions match TRBD2. Germline V lookup: CDR1 MDHEN, CDR2 SYDVKM. The length of the CDR3 is 17 residues. Trimming removed 6 bases from V and 0 bases from J; junction bases left unmatched: 11. CDR3 DNA: TGTGCCAGCAGGACCAAGACAAGCGGGAGGAACCAAGAGACCCAGTACTTC. It specifies CASRTKTSGRNQETQYF. The full variable domain, with the rest looked up from reference TRBV28 and TRBJ2-5, is DVKVTQSSRYLVKRTGEKVFLECVQDMDHENMFWYRQDPGLGLRLIYFSYDVKMKEKGDIPEGYSVSREKKERFSLILESASTNQTSMYLCASRTKTSGRNQETQYFGPGTRLLVL.

The chain combines TRBV29-1 with TRBJ2-1, with 12 positions matching TRBD2. J gave up 8 bases and V 6 bases, and 8 bases lay outside the gene matches. The CDR3 contains 14 residues. Germline assignment: CDR1 SQVTM and CDR2 ANQGSEA. CDR3 residues: CSVEPSGRVDEQFF. In nucleotides, the CDR3 is TGCAGCGTGGAGCCTAGCGGGAGGGTGGATGAGCAGTTCTTC.

This clone appeared once. The chain combines TRBV7-9 with TRBJ2-3, with D possibly matching TRBD2 (5 bases). Deletions cut 5 bases from V and 0 bases from J, with 15 bases between. The CDR3 spans 16 residues. CDR1 is SEHNR, CDR2 FQNEAQ, per germline (reference sequence). The chain's CDR3 is CASSPLTGISTDTQYF. The CDR3 DNA reads TGTGCCAGCAGCCCTCTGACGGGAATTAGCACAGATACGCAGTATTTT.

The V and J genes are TRBV9 and TRBJ1-5; the D gene is possibly TRBD1 (6 bases). Trimming removed 4 bases from V and 2 bases from J, with 16 bases in between. Germline assignment: CDR1 SGDLS and CDR2 YYNGEE. This CDR3 comprises 16 residues. This CDR3 is CASSPDGGGGNQPQHF. For the CDR3, the DNA is TGTGCCAGCAGCCCCGACGGGGGCGGGGGCAATCAGCCCCAGCATTTT.

This clone has a handful of counts. This chain uses TRBV28 with TRBJ2-2; D unresolved. Germline values: CDR1 MDHEN, CDR2 SYDVKM. V shed 6 bases and J shed 0 bases, with 11 bases lying between them. The CDR3 is 15 residues long. The CDR3 DNA sequence: TGTGCCAGCAGCCGGTCATGGGCGAACACCGGGGAGCTGTTTTTT. This codes for CASSRSWANTGELFF.

This clone was seen a handful of times. This sequence joins TRBV9 and TRBJ2-1; no reliable D call. CDR3 length: 14 residues. Trimming removed 0 bases from V and 6 bases from J, with 10 bases in between. CDR1 is SGDLS, CDR2 YYNGEE, per germline. CDR3 sequence reads: CASSVAGPLNEQFF. DNA for the CDR3: TGTGCCAGCAGCGTAGCCGGCCCCCTCAATGAGCAGTTCTTC.

This clone was recorded a few times. The chain carries TRBV7-9 and TRBJ2-7; tentatively, D is TRBD2 (6 bases). Germline values: CDR1 SEHNR, CDR2 FQNEAQ (reference sequence). Deletions cut 5 bases from V and 2 bases from J, with 10 bases between. The CDR3 spans 13 residues. CDR3: CASSRRDAYEQYF. The CDR3 DNA reads as TGTGCCAGCAGCCGGCGGGACGCCTACGAGCAGTACTTC.

CDR3 residues: CSVETEGSEKLFF. Here the CDR3 DNA reads TGCAGCGTTGAGACCGAGGGGTCTGAAAAACTGTTTTTT. The chain carries TRBV29-1 and TRBJ1-4; possibly TRBD1 for D (5 bases). Germline V CDR1 and CDR2: SQVTM, ANQGSEA. Trimming removed 3 bases from V and 7 bases from J, with 12 bases in between. This CDR3 contains 13 residues.